The next 32 T cell receptor beta chains were all read from a single sample in a study of graft-versus-host responses after intestinal transplantation. No antigen has been identified for these receptors. Profiling relied on immunoSEQ multiplex PCR, and the TCRdb table lists in-frame clones only, not all of them. Counted here are roughly 30,000 clones, about four fifths occurring once; the ten biggest clones make up around 20%. Material: unstimulated CD8+ T cells sorted from spleen or lymph node cells, obtained before intestinal transplant. These receptors came from a human donor who received an intestinal transplant.

This clone was observed a handful of times. V is TRBV28 and J is TRBJ2-6; D unresolved. The germline CDR1 and CDR2 sequences are MDHEN and SYDVKM. Trimming took 3 bases from V and 3 from J, leaving 3 bases between them. This CDR3 is built from 13 residues. CDR3: CASSFRGANVLTF. The CDR3 region has the DNA TGTGCCAGCAGTTTCCGTGGGGCCAACGTCCTGACTTTC.

This clone was detected once. The rearrangement uses TRBV25-1 and TRBJ2-3, with D perhaps matching TRBD2 (5 bases). In germline, CDR1 is MGHDK, CDR2 SYGVNS. The V gene lost 6 bases and the J gene lost 4 bases, with 11 bases spanning the gap. CDR3 length: 13 amino acids. In DNA, the CDR3 is TGTGCCAGCAGCCCTGGAGGCCCAGATACGCAGTATTTT. Protein product: CASSPGGPDTQYF.

By share of the sample, this clone is medium-sized (0.01 to 0.1%). This rearrangement joins TRBV25-1 to TRBJ2-7; perhaps TRBD2 as D (6 bases). The V gene's germline CDR1 is MGHDK and CDR2 SYGVNS. V lost 3 bases, J lost 0 bases, and 12 bases lay in between. The length of the CDR3 is 15 residues. The chain's CDR3 is CASSDSRGLSYEQYF. In DNA form, the CDR3 reads TGTGCCAGCAGTGACTCACGGGGACTCTCCTACGAGCAGTACTTC.

The rearrangement uses TRBV7-9 and TRBJ1-1, with D possibly matching TRBD1 (6 bases). CDR3 size: 14 residues. CDR1 and CDR2 from the germline V gene are SEHNR and FQNEAQ (reference sequence). Deletions cut 5 bases from V and 3 bases from J, with 13 bases between. The CDR3 DNA is TGTGCCAGCAGCCCCAGGGGAGAAGACACTGAAGCTTTCTTT. This gives the protein CASSPRGEDTEAFF. The variable domain in full, completed from reference TRBV7-9 and TRBJ1-1, reads DTGVSQNPRHKITKRGQNVTFRCDPISEHNRLYWYRQTLGQGPEFLTYFQNEAQLEKSRLLSDRFSAERPKGSFSTLEIQRTEQGDSAMYLCASSPRGEDTEAFFGQGTRLTVV.

The chain is built from TRBV27 and TRBJ2-1; D possibly corresponds to TRBD2 (5 bases). This CDR3 is 11 amino acids long. Trimming took 5 bases from V and 15 from J, leaving 14 bases between them. Germline V lookup: CDR1 MNHEY, CDR2 SMNVEV (reference sequence). CDR3 protein: CASSPPGKWFF. As DNA, the CDR3 is TGTGCCAGCAGTCCCCCGGGGAAATGGTTCTTC.

This chain joins TRBV2 and TRBJ2-7; 8 bases are a match to TRBD2. The CDR3 runs to 13 residues. V lost 2 bases, J lost 7 bases, and 4 bases stayed unmatched. Germline lookup yields CDR1 SNHLY and CDR2 FYNNEI. CDR3 sequence (DNA): TGTGCCAGCAGTGAATTGCCGGGGGGGGAGCAGTACTTC. Translated, it gives CASSELPGGEQYF.

J is TRBJ2-7 and V is TRBV5-1, with 11 bases aligning to TRBD1. Germline V CDR1 and CDR2: SGHRS, YFSETQ. The ends lost 0 bases at V and 6 bases at J; junction bases unmatched: 5. The CDR3 spans 15 residues. The CDR3 bases are TGCGCCAGCAGCTTGGGGCGGACAGGGGGCCTCGAGCAGTACTTC. Protein sequence: CASSLGRTGGLEQYF.

This clone was seen more than once but under ten times. The chain carries TRBV4-1 and TRBJ2-7; 10 positions match TRBD1. The germline CDR1 and CDR2 sequences are MGHRA and YSYEKL. Trimming cost V 3 bases and J 4 bases; bases outside gene matches: 15. There are 18 residues in the CDR3. CDR3 in DNA: TGCGCCAGCAGCCAGGCCGCGTTTTCGGGACAGGGGATATACGAGCAGTACTTC. Protein: CASSQAAFSGQGIYEQYF.

The chain has TRBV27 and TRBJ2-5; maybe TRBD1 (6 bases). The J call may not be correct, given that the DNA end is closer to TRBJ2-7. The CDR3 loop spans 13 amino acids. Germline V gene data show CDR1 as MNHEY and CDR2 as SMNVEV (reference sequence). The CDR3 DNA reads as TGTGCCAGCATGGGACATTCGATATACGAGCAGTACTTC. This sequence encodes CASMGHSIYEQYF.

The V and J genes are TRBV15 and TRBJ2-3; 9 bases are a match to TRBD1. This CDR3 spans 16 amino acids. J gave up 1 base and V 4 bases, and 6 bases lay outside the gene matches. The V gene's germline CDR1 is LNHNV and CDR2 YYDKDF (reference sequence). The CDR3: CATSIWDREGTDTQYF. The CDR3 DNA is TGTGCCACCAGCATATGGGACAGGGAGGGCACAGATACGCAGTATTTT.

The CDR3 bases are TGTGCCAGCAGTGAACGCGTCGGGAAGGCCTACAATGAGCAGTTCTTC. This gives the protein CASSERVGKAYNEQFF. J is TRBJ2-1 and V is TRBV2, with D perhaps TRBD2 (5 bases). The ends were cut back, 2 bases at V and 2 bases at J, with 13 bases in the middle. This CDR3 is built from 16 residues. CDR1 and CDR2 from the germline V gene are SNHLY and FYNNEI.

The rearrangement links TRBV5-1 to TRBJ1-2; 8 bases line up with TRBD1. The CDR3 sequence is 14 residues long. Trimming cost V 4 bases and J 3 bases; bases outside gene matches: 5. Germline-derived CDR1 and CDR2 are SGHRS and YFSETQ. CDR3 bases: TGCGCCAGCAGCCGACAGGGGAATCACTATGGCTACACCTTC. As protein: CASSRQGNHYGYTF. The full variable domain, with the rest looked up from reference TRBV5-1 and TRBJ1-2, is KAGVTQTPRYLIKTRGQQVTLSCSPISGHRSVSWYQQTPGQGLQFLFEYFSETQRNKGNFPGRFSGRQFSNSRSEMNVSTLELGDSALYLCASSRQGNHYGYTFGSGTRLTVV.

The rearrangement uses TRBV4-1 and TRBJ2-7; a weak D match, TRBD1 (5 bases). The germline V and J ends were trimmed by 1 base and 2 bases, with 9 bases remaining between them. Germline V gene lookup returns CDR1 MGHRA and CDR2 YSYEKL. The CDR3 covers 14 residues. The CDR3: CASSQVGQTYEQYF. The CDR3, as DNA: TGCGCCAGCAGCCAAGTAGGACAAACCTACGAGCAGTACTTC.

V is TRBV2 and J is TRBJ2-7, with 12 nucleotides matching TRBD2. Germline values: CDR1 SNHLY, CDR2 FYNNEI. V trimming: 6 bases; J trimming: 7 bases; junction bases outside the gene matches: 1. This CDR3 is built from 12 residues. The CDR3 reads CASSGLAGEQYF. For the CDR3, the DNA is TGTGCCAGCAGCGGACTAGCGGGAGAGCAGTACTTC.

This chain connects TRBV4-1 to TRBJ2-3; no definite D call. Germline-derived CDR1 and CDR2 are MGHRA and YSYEKL. V lost 1 base to trimming and J lost 0 bases, with 8 bases between them. This CDR3 comprises 15 residues. CDR3 residues: CASSQAHTSTDTQYF. In DNA form, the CDR3 reads TGCGCCAGCAGCCAAGCCCATACTAGCACAGATACGCAGTATTTT.

This clone was counted a single time. The chain carries TRBV27 and TRBJ1-2, with a weak D call TRBD1 (6 bases). The CDR3 has 15 residues. V gave up 2 bases and J gave up 6 bases, with 16 bases separating them. Germline V gene data show CDR1 as MNHEY and CDR2 as SMNVEV (reference sequence). CDR3 nucleotides: TGTGCCAGCAGTTTAATCGGGGGGCCCGCCGATGGCTACACCTTC. This gives the protein CASSLIGGPADGYTF.

The chain links TRBV5-3 to TRBJ2-7, with D possibly being TRBD1 (6 bases). TRBV5-3 is an open reading frame whose function is uncertain. This CDR3 comprises 13 residues. Trimming took off 0 bases at V and 5 bases at J, with 9 bases between the two ends. CDR3 residues: CARSLDRVNEQYF. CDR3 sequence (DNA): TGTGCCAGAAGCTTGGACAGGGTAAACGAGCAGTACTTC.

The chain carries TRBV27 and TRBJ2-2, with TRBD1 matching 8 bases. The CDR3 is 13 amino acids. Germline trimming cut 8 bases from V and 8 bases from J; bases unmatched to any gene: 7. Per germline, CDR1 MNHEY and CDR2 SMNVEV (reference sequence). For the CDR3, the DNA is TGTGCCAGCGGGACAGGCCCGGGGGGGGAGCTGTTTTTT. Its translation: CASGTGPGGELFF.

The CDR3 DNA follows: TGTGCCAGCAGCCCCCCAGTGGACAATGAGCAGTTCTTC. Protein: CASSPPVDNEQFF. V and J are TRBV5-6 and TRBJ2-1; D is uncertain. Germline V CDR1 and CDR2: SGHDT, YYEEEE. V lost 4 bases and J lost 5, with 10 bases in between. The length of the CDR3 is 13 residues. The whole variable domain, filled in from reference TRBV5-6 and TRBJ2-1, reads DAGVTQSPTHLIKTRGQQVTLRCSPKSGHDTVSWYQQALGQGPQFIFQYYEEEERQRGNFPDRFSGHQFPNYSSELNVNALLLGDSALYLCASSPPVDNEQFFGPGTRLTVL.

V is TRBV9 and J is TRBJ2-2; 8 nucleotides match TRBD1. The germline V gene has CDR1 SGDLS and CDR2 YYNGEE. Trimming at V came to 9 bases and at J to 0 bases, leaving 4 bases not matched to a gene. The CDR3 has 14 amino acids. The CDR3 coding sequence is TGTGCCACCTCACAGGGGGCGAACACCGGGGAGCTGTTTTTT. It encodes CATSQGANTGELFF.

This clone came up a few times. The rearrangement joins TRBV5-1 to TRBJ2-2; D call uncertain. Germline CDR1 SGHRS, CDR2 YFSETQ. The germline V and J ends were trimmed by 2 bases and 7 bases, with 3 bases remaining between them. The CDR3 consists of 11 residues. The CDR3 coding sequence is TGCGCCAGCAGCTTCGGCGGGGAGCTGTTTTTT. Amino acid sequence: CASSFGGELFF.

The rearrangement uses TRBV18 and TRBJ1-3, with a weak D call TRBD1 (5 bases). This CDR3 comprises 15 residues. Germline V gene lookup returns CDR1 KGHSH and CDR2 LQKENI. The V and J ends lost 2 bases and 0 bases respectively, with 8 bases between them. The CDR3 DNA is TGTGCCAGCTCACCAGGGGCCAGCTCTGGAAACACCATATATTTT. It codes for CASSPGASSGNTIYF.

V gene TRBV7-9 combines with J gene TRBJ1-3, with D maybe TRBD1 (5 bases). Germline CDR1 is SEHNR and CDR2 is FQNEAQ (reference sequence). This CDR3 region has 17 residues. V lost 2 bases and J lost 0, with 14 bases in between. The CDR3 DNA sequence: TGTGCCAGCAGCTTACCGCGACAGTACCGCTCTGGAAACACCATATATTTT. Translation gives CASSLPRQYRSGNTIYF.

The chain joins TRBV7-2 to TRBJ2-7, with 8 bases that match TRBD1. Trimming took 0 bases from V and 4 from J; bases not matched to a gene: 11. CDR3 length equals 17 residues. CDR1 SGHTA and CDR2 FQGNSA come from the germline V gene. The CDR3 region has the DNA TGTGCCAGCAGCTTAGCAATACTAACAGGGGGGACTTACGAGCAGTACTTC. Encoded protein: CASSLAILTGGTYEQYF.

This chain links TRBV27 with TRBJ2-1, with 9 bases identical to TRBD2. Trimming at V came to 3 bases and at J to 8 bases, leaving 5 bases not matched to a gene. The CDR3 is 14 amino acids. CDR1 is MNHEY, CDR2 SMNVEV, per germline (reference sequence). In DNA, the CDR3 is TGTGCCAGCAGTTTGGGACTAGCATATGATGAGCAGTTCTTC. Translated: CASSLGLAYDEQFF.

This clone counts as medium-sized. The chain joins TRBV4-1 to TRBJ2-1; TRBD2 matches at 7 bases. This CDR3 is built from 16 residues. The V gene end was trimmed by 0 bases and the J gene end by 2 bases; junction bases not matched to a gene: 4. Germline values: CDR1 MGHRA, CDR2 YSYEKL. CDR3 sequence reads: CASSQDQGGTYNEQFF. The CDR3, as DNA: TGCGCCAGCAGCCAAGATCAGGGAGGGACCTACAATGAGCAGTTCTTC.

The CDR3 DNA reads TGTGCCAGCGGGGAAGGGGTGAACACCGGGGAGCTGTTTTTT. This translates into CASGEGVNTGELFF. V and J are TRBV28 and TRBJ2-2; TRBD1 might be the D (5 bases). This CDR3 spans 14 amino acids. Between the trimmed V and J ends, which lost 8 bases and 1 base, there was a span of 11 bases. Germline loops: CDR1 MDHEN, CDR2 SYDVKM.

The V gene is TRBV4-1, the J gene TRBJ2-5; D is possibly TRBD1 (6 bases). This CDR3 has 14 amino acids. The germline V gene has CDR1 MGHRA and CDR2 YSYEKL. Trimming took off 5 bases at V and 0 bases at J, with 10 bases between the two ends. In DNA, the CDR3 is TGCGCCAGCAGCGCACAGGGCCACCAAGAGACCCAGTACTTC. It specifies CASSAQGHQETQYF.

For the CDR3, the DNA is TGTGCCAGCAGTGAACCGGGACAGGGGGCTAGAGAAAAACTGTTTTTT. It yields the protein CASSEPGQGAREKLFF. This chain joins TRBV6-1 and TRBJ1-4; 12 bases fit TRBD1. CDR3 length: 16 residues. CDR1 MNHNS and CDR2 SASEGT come from the germline V gene. After removal of 2 bases from V and 8 bases from J, the junction contained 6 bases not matched to a gene.

J is TRBJ2-7 and V is TRBV5-5; possible D gene TRBD1, 6 bases. The V gene's germline CDR1 is SGHKS and CDR2 YYEKEE (reference sequence). The CDR3 runs to 14 residues. Trimming shortened V by 0 bases and J by 0 bases, and 7 bases separated the two germline ends. Written as DNA, the CDR3 is TGTGCCAGCAGCTTGGGGGGGCTCTCCTACGAGCAGTACTTC. The encoded protein is CASSLGGLSYEQYF.

V and J are TRBV29-1 and TRBJ2-3, with 11 nucleotides matching TRBD2. CDR3 length: 15 amino acids. Germline V gene lookup returns CDR1 SQVTM and CDR2 ANQGSEA. The V segment lost 7 bases and the J segment 2 bases; nucleotides outside the gene matches: 8. CDR3 bases: TGCAGCGCGAGGGGACTAGCGGATTCCACAGATACGCAGTATTTT. As protein: CSARGLADSTDTQYF.

The chain combines TRBV6-4 with TRBJ2-3; a weak D match, TRBD2 (7 bases). V dropped 0 bases and J dropped 4 bases, with 11 bases sitting between them. Germline CDR1 reads MRHNA; CDR2 reads SNTAGT. The CDR3 contains 15 residues. The DNA of the CDR3 is TGTGCCAGCAGTGACTCGGGGGGGGCGGCAGATACGCAGTATTTT. This translates into CASSDSGGAADTQYF.